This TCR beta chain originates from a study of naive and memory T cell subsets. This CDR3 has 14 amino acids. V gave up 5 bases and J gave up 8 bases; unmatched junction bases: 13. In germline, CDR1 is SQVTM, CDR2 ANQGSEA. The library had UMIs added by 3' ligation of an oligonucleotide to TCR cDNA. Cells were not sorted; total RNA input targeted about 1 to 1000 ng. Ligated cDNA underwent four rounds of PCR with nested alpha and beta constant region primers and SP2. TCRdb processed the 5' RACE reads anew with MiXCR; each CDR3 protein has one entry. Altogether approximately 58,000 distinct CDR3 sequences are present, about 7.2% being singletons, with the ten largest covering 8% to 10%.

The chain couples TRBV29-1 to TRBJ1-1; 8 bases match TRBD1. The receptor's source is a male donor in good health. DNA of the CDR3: TGCAGCGTTAAATCAGGGGGCTACGGCGTCGAAGCTTTCTTT. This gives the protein CSVKSGGYGVEAFF.